This T cell receptor (beta chain) emerged from a study of cytomegalovirus exposure and HLA in healthy donors. About the study: Early released data comprised about 85 million unique TCRs from HLA-typed donors. Whole-study results and caveats: Within an earlier analysis, most TCR beta V segments proved productive either about 90% or about 30% of the time. In terms of immune exposure information, only CMV serostatus was available.

The primer mix had 60 Vbeta and 13 Jbeta primers. The table came from immunoSEQ multiplex PCR; TCRdb's copy has only in-frame clones and leaves some out. This sample has under 130,000 clones; 79% occur once, and the top ten carry more than 3%. This CDR3 has 14 residues. With 2 bases removed from V and 3 bases from J, the gap between germline ends came to 10 bases. Germline V gene sequence: CDR1 SGHDN, CDR2 FVKESK. This clone was observed a few times. Its matching antigen is unknown. The chain combines TRBV14 with TRBJ1-1; D is perhaps TRBD1 (5 bases). The TCR comes from a woman between 35 and 50 years old in good health and CMV-seronegative. Sequencing was performed on PBMCs. CDR3 loop: CASSQRWGDTEAFF. For the CDR3, the DNA is TGTGCCAGCAGCCAACGGTGGGGGGACACTGAAGCTTTCTTT.